The 3 T cell receptor beta chains listed next were all sequenced from one sample in a study of cytomegalovirus exposure and HLA in healthy donors. Use of 60 Vbeta and 13 Jbeta primers characterized the PCR. Clones were read by immunoSEQ multiplex PCR, and TCRdb kept only the in-frame ones, dropping some. Here the sample spans under 300,000 clones, approximately 81% being singletons. The material sequenced was PBMCs. The receptors were gathered from a woman aged 55-69 years in good health and CMV-seropositive.

This chain uses TRBV2 with TRBJ2-7, with 8 bases that match TRBD1. The trim removed 6 bases at V and 1 base at J, leaving 11 bases unmatched. The germline CDR1 and CDR2 sequences are SNHLY and FYNNEI. The CDR3 has 16 residues. DNA for the CDR3: TGTGCCAGCAGGGGGCCCGGGACAGGCCTATCCTACGAGCAGTACTTC. Translated: CASRGPGTGLSYEQYF.

This clone has only a few counts. V usage is TRBV10-2 and J usage is TRBJ2-4; TRBD1 aligns across 9 bases. Germline lookup yields CDR1 WSHSY and CDR2 SAAADI. This CDR3 is built from 13 residues. J was trimmed by 7 bases and V by 4 bases; bases with no gene match: 2. The CDR3, as DNA: TGCGCCAGCAGTGCGGGGACAGGGAACATTCAGTACTTC. This encodes CASSAGTGNIQYF.

The chain employs TRBV5-1 and TRBJ2-7; D is possibly TRBD2 (5 bases). V shed 4 bases and J shed 5 bases, with 19 bases lying between them. The CDR3 extends over 15 amino acids. The germline V gene has CDR1 SGHRS and CDR2 YFSETQ. The CDR3: CASSPRDGDLHEQYF. The CDR3 nucleotides are TGCGCCAGCAGCCCCCGAGACGGGGATCTACACGAGCAGTACTTC.